The T cell receptor beta chain under discussion was sequenced for a study of OX40 agonist ivuxolimab in advanced cancers. Study results and caveats: Researchers did not establish what antigens the expanded peripheral T cells target.

The data were produced by immunoSEQ multiplex PCR, yet TCRdb's version contains in-frame clones alone and is incomplete. Found here are around 63,000 clones, roughly nine tenths of them singletons; the top ten hold approximately 0.99%. This clone was recorded a few times. What it recognizes is unknown. CDR3 length: 14 residues. The rearrangement uses TRBV21-1 and TRBJ2-3. TRBV21-1 is a documented pseudogene. The specimen comprised CD4+ or CD8+ T cells sorted from blood, sampled in a trial of the OX40 agonist ivuxolimab. The receptor was isolated from an adult with an advanced solid tumor such as melanoma, head and neck, liver or kidney cancer. CDR3 in amino acids: CASSKAKGPDTQYF. The CDR3 coding sequence is TGTGCCAGCAGCAAAGCGAAAGGGCCAGATACGCAGTATTTT.